This T cell receptor beta chain was identified in a study of T cell responses to AZD1222 COVID-19 vaccine. Study context: Samples with a second dose at about 4 or about 12 weeks were pooled together.

This clone was counted once. Its antigen is not identified. Notes on the study in general: A mostly white British donor set with more females was recruited, and clonal diversity was possibly underestimated. Sampling that yielded the repertoires occurred only after the peak T cell response. Rises in breadth and depth of Spike-specific TCRs came after two AZD1222 doses.

Produced via immunoSEQ multiplex PCR; TCRdb's table is partial and in-frame only. The data show some 91,000 clones, around 90% seen once. Looked up from germline, CDR1 is MNHEY and CDR2 is SVGAGI. After removal of 7 bases from V and 0 bases from J, the junction contained 3 bases not matched to a gene. CDR3 size: 14 residues. The chain couples TRBV6-5 to TRBJ2-7; 10 bases match TRBD2. The sequence derives from an adult in good health. Here the sequenced sample was peripheral blood, taken on day 0 of AZD1222 vaccination. CDR3 nucleotides: TGTGCCAGCATCCGGACTAGCGGCTCCTACGAGCAGTACTTC. This encodes CASIRTSGSYEQYF.